Shown below are 3 T cell receptor beta chains from a single sample sequenced in a study of T cells in women clearing cervical HPV infection. Profiled with immunoSEQ multiplex PCR; TCRdb holds only in-frame clones, not every one. The table for this sample gives around 46,000 clones. Sequencing was carried out using blood buffy coat. The source is a woman between 18 and 70 years old with a cervical HPV16 infection that either progressed to CIN3+ or cleared (not recorded which).

As for this clone: The read falls 3 residues short of the CDR3 end, and the missing part is taken from the germline J gene. The gene calls are TRBV4-2 and TRBJ2-1, with TRBD2 identical over 9 bases. The junction had 4 bases not matched to a gene; V was cut back by 4 bases and J by 6 bases. The CDR3 is 14 residues long. Germline V gene lookup returns CDR1 LGHNA and CDR2 YNFKEQ. CDR3 residues: CASSRSGLANEQFF. The DNA read from the CDR3 is TGTGCCAGCAGCCGGTCGGGACTAGCCAATGAG.

With regard to this clone: The read ends 3 residues before the CDR3 terminus; that terminus is restored from the germline J gene. V gene TRBV13 combines with J gene TRBJ1-6; 7 nucleotides agree with TRBD1. The junction had 6 bases not matched to a gene; V was cut back by 0 bases and J by 10 bases. The germline CDR1 and CDR2 sequences are PRHDT and FYEKMQ (reference sequence). The CDR3 has 15 residues. The CDR3 is CASSLGGGAGSPLHF. CDR3 DNA (partial): TGTGCCAGCAGCTTAGGAGGGGGCGCGGGGTCACCC.

Details on this clone: Coverage ceases 3 residues before the CDR3 finishes, and the germline J gene fills in the end. This chain uses TRBV18 with TRBJ2-2; D is undetermined. The V gene lost 3 bases and the J gene lost 5 bases, with 7 bases spanning the gap. This CDR3 is 13 amino acids long. Germline V gene sequence: CDR1 KGHSH, CDR2 LQKENI. CDR3 residues: CASSPLKTGELFF. CDR3 DNA (partial): TGTGCCAGCTCACCCCTAAAAACCGGGGAG.